Following are 6 T cell receptor beta chains from one sample sequenced in a study of Tregs in tolerant kidney transplant recipients. This table comes from immunoSEQ multiplex PCR, and its TCRdb copy is limited to in-frame clones, with some not included. Among roughly 66,000 clones listed, roughly 92% were seen once. Sequencing was performed on CD8+ T cells from blood, taken before the transplant. The receptors come from a human donor who received a combined kidney and bone marrow transplant.

This chain links TRBV7-3 with TRBJ2-3, with 7 bases aligning to TRBD1. CDR3 length equals 16 residues. The J segment lost 4 bases and the V segment lost 1 base, leaving 8 bases of the junction unmatched. CDR1 SGHTA and CDR2 FQGTGA come from the germline V gene. The CDR3 sequence: CASSLNLGGLPDTQYF. CDR3 bases: TGTGCCAGCAGCTTAAATTTAGGGGGCCTCCCAGATACGCAGTATTTT.

CDR3 region: CASSGTEGDVGNTIYF. DNA of the CDR3: TGTGCCAGCAGCGGGACCGAGGGGGATGTTGGAAACACCATATATTTT. The gene calls are TRBV7-8 and TRBJ1-3; tentatively, D is TRBD1 (6 bases). V was shortened by 5 bases and J by 3 bases, with 17 bases between the two germline ends. This CDR3 has 16 residues. Per the germline V gene, CDR1 is SGHVS and CDR2 is FQNEAQ.

The gene calls are TRBV30 and TRBJ2-1; D is unresolved. V shed 3 bases and J shed 7 bases, with 13 bases lying between them. The CDR3 loop spans 13 amino acids. Germline CDR1 reads GTSNPN; CDR2 reads SVGIG (reference sequence). The CDR3 loop is CAWSLRGANEQFF. In nucleotides, the CDR3 is TGTGCCTGGAGCCTCCGCGGAGCTAATGAGCAGTTCTTC.

The genes are TRBV4-2 and TRBJ1-1, with TRBD1 identical over 8 bases. Germline V lookup: CDR1 LGHNA, CDR2 YNFKEQ. J gave up 6 bases and V 2 bases, and 2 bases lay outside the gene matches. This CDR3 comprises 13 residues. CDR3 nucleotide sequence: TGTGCCAGCAGCCAACAGGGGGCCCCTGAAGCTTTCTTT. Translated, it gives CASSQQGAPEAFF.

CDR3 bases: TGTGCCAGCAGTGCGTGGCAGGGGGGTAACACTGAAGCTTTCTTT. Translation gives CASSAWQGGNTEAFF. This chain uses TRBV2 with TRBJ1-1, with 7 bases lining up with TRBD1. V lost 4 bases and J lost 2; bases outside the gene matches: 7. The CDR3 contains 15 residues. CDR1 is SNHLY, CDR2 FYNNEI, per germline.

The count of this clone is one. V usage is TRBV18 and J usage is TRBJ2-1; possibly TRBD2 for D (6 bases). Trimming stripped 6 bases from V and 4 bases from J, with 16 bases between. The CDR3 sequence is 15 residues long. CDR1 is KGHSH and CDR2 is LQKENI in the germline V gene. CDR3 nucleotide sequence: TGTGCCAGCTCTGACATGGCGGGGAAATACAATGAGCAGTTCTTC. Translation gives CASSDMAGKYNEQFF.